This T cell receptor (beta chain) was retrieved from a study of T-cell memory formation after mild COVID-19 (dated by TCRdb to the early 2020s). Study-wide context: TCR sequence clusters from the two donors were found to be largely donor specific. In a couple of donors, T-cell clones that expanded and contracted after mild COVID-19 were tracked by sequencing TCRalpha and TCRbeta repertoires over time. Two young, previously healthy adult volunteers made up the cohort, one male and one female. General conclusions and limits of the study: Contracting CD4+ clones were located mainly in the CM and EM memory subsets, whereas CD8+ clones were found to be enriched in EMRA. Some responding clones were detected in pre-infection memory, suggesting pre-existing cross-reactive memory T cells joined the SARS-CoV-2 response. Balanced CD4/CD8 phenotypes were observed for clones contracting from day 15 to 85, whereas a bias towards CD4+ was observed for a second wave of clones expanding from day 15 to 37. SARS-CoV-2 specificity of the second-wave clones peaking on day 37 was not confirmed. The study covered only a couple of mild cases, and larger cohorts including severe cases with pre-infection samples were considered necessary.

Reads for this sample came from an Illumina NovaSeq 6000. cDNA libraries for TCRalpha and TCRbeta were prepared by 5'RACE using constant-segment primers, with sample barcodes and unique molecular identifiers added. RNA was extracted from every sample with Trizol reagent. Libraries were amplified in two PCR steps, with a second sample barcode and Illumina TruSeq adapters added in the second step. Libraries were sequenced on an Illumina NovaSeq with 2 x 150 bp paired-end reads. The study's own analysis went as follows. With migec v1.2.7, reads were demultiplexed and then collapsed into UMI-guided consensus sequences. Using mixcr v2.1.11, UMI consensuses were aligned to TRA and TRB V and J templates and then assembled into clonotypes. A clonotype was counted as expanded or contracted only if both edgeR and NoisET called the change significant, with noise models trained on biological replicates. For edgeR calls, the thresholds were a false discovery rate-adjusted p below 0.01 and a log2 fold-change of 1. As an exploratory analysis of dynamics, max-normalized trajectories of the 1000 most abundant clonotypes were examined by PCA with hierarchical clustering. Separately sequenced CD4+ and CD8+ repertoires were used to assign the CD4 or CD8 phenotype of responding clones. TCRdb reprocessing: public reads trimmed at Q25 with fastp, clones called with MiXCR, in-frame beta chains kept. Identical CDR3 proteins give one entry, which carries the most common genes and DNA. These V and J calls are TCRdb output, not the study's own analysis. For this sample the table gives about 400,000 distinct CDR3 sequences, of which about 22% were detected only once. 13% of the sample is in the top ten clones.

At the junction V is shortened by 1 base and J by 6 bases, with 9 bases in between. CDR3 length: 13 amino acids, cysteine to phenylalanine. The CDR3 DNA has 39 bases and is translated from base 1. Of note for this clonotype: No antigen is known for it. Per-base quality was not reported, and no clone a single base away is much larger than it.

Ficoll-Paque density gradient centrifugation was used to isolate PBMCs. Sequencing was performed on PBMCs or a T cell subset sorted from them (not recorded which). This sequence was found in an adult woman who had mild COVID-19 (a few samples of this study predate the infection). The sample titles of this study are shuffled in the database, so cell type and time point are left out; the donor was told from shared clones. The V gene is TRBV12-3 or TRBV12-4 and the J gene is TRBJ1-2; the D segment could be TRBD1, given 5 matching bases. The DNA sequence is given as TGTGCCAGCAGTTTAGTGGCAGGGAATGGCTACACCTTC. Its coded protein is CASSLVAGNGYTF.